The T cell receptor (beta chain) described here comes from a study of T cell responses to AZD1222 COVID-19 vaccine. The CDR3 consists of 14 residues. V lost 3 bases, J lost 1 base, and 9 bases lay in between. The germline CDR1 and CDR2 sequences are LNHDA and SQIVND (reference sequence). Libraries were prepared by immunoSEQ multiplex PCR; TCRdb keeps only in-frame clonotypes and omits some of them. The data contain over 35,000 clones, about four fifths of them singletons. General study results and limits: A mostly white British donor set with more females was recruited, and clonal diversity was possibly underestimated. Repertoires were obtained solely post-peak T cell response. Along spike, vaccine-associated CD4 TCRs were found throughout, with dominance at 160-218 and 743-854. Of the AZD1222 recipients, only five to seven were seropositive at baseline.

On this clone itself: The target antigen is unknown.

This rearrangement joins TRBV19 to TRBJ1-1, with D perhaps matching TRBD1 (5 bases). The sequencing used peripheral blood, collected 28 days after the second dose of the MenACWY control vaccine. This TCR was sampled from an adult who received the MenACWY meningococcal vaccine as a control. DNA of the CDR3: TGTGCCAGTAGTATGGGCAGGGCGAACACTGAAGCTTTCTTT. Translated: CASSMGRANTEAFF.